The next 22 T cell receptor beta chains were all read from a single sample in a study of blood T cells in healthy people across ages. With a J-beta primer mix and a sample-barcoded 5' primer, a second PCR ran roughly 6 to 11 cycles. One entry per CDR3 protein, called by TCRdb with MiXCR from the 5' RACE reads. The data show roughly 1.5 million distinct CDR3 sequences, around 40% seen once. Sequencing was done on a sample of blood. These TCRs come from a woman aged 18-35 years in good health.

The V and J genes are TRBV7-6 and TRBJ2-1; TRBD1 or TRBD2 may be the D gene (6 bases each). CDR3 length: 14 amino acids. Germline loops: CDR1 SGHVS, CDR2 FNYEAQ. V shed 7 bases and J shed 8 bases, with 18 bases lying between them. The CDR3 sequence is CASNTFGGRDEQFF. CDR3 coding DNA: TGTGCCAGCAACACCTTTGGGGGGCGCGATGAGCAGTTCTTC.

Concerning this clonotype itself: At one of its ends the junction is not consistent with the germline gene, which may arise from a read error. The J gene is TRBJ2-4, the V gene TRBV12-3 or TRBV12-4; D not certain. The CDR3 is made up of 15 amino acids. The CDR3 loop reads CASSFRPRAKTIQYF. CDR3 bases: TGTGCCAGCAGTTTTAGGCCCCGAGCCAAAACCATTCAGTACTTC.

The chain carries TRBV6-5 and TRBJ2-5, with D possibly being TRBD1 (7 bases). The DNA matches TRBJ2-7 better at its end, which makes the J call doubtful. Germline V gene sequence: CDR1 MNHEY, CDR2 SVGAGI. There are 16 residues in the CDR3. The CDR3 nucleotides read TGTGCCAGCAGGAGGGGGTCTAGCAGGGGGGTATACGAGCAGTACTTC. Its translation: CASRRGSSRGVYEQYF.

This clonotype was seen a few times. This sequence joins TRBV2 and TRBJ1-5; D perhaps matches TRBD1 (6 bases). CDR3 length: 15 residues. V was trimmed by 6 bases and J by 0 bases, leaving 12 bases between them. Germline CDR1 is SNHLY and CDR2 is FYNNEI. The CDR3 sequence: CASRKQGYSNQPQHF. The CDR3 coding sequence is TGTGCCAGCAGGAAGCAGGGGTATAGCAATCAGCCCCAGCATTTT. Full variable domain (remainder filled in from reference TRBV2 and TRBJ1-5): EPEVTQTPSHQVTQMGQEVILRCVPISNHLYFYWYRQILGQKVEFLVSFYNNEISEKSEIFDDQFSVERPDGSNFTLKIRSTKLEDSAMYFCASRKQGYSNQPQHFGDGTRLSIL.

This clonotype was recorded a few times. The genes are TRBV10-3 and TRBJ2-1; 13 bases map to TRBD2. The CDR3 extends over 15 amino acids. CDR1 ENHRY and CDR2 SYGVKD come from the germline V gene. V lost 0 bases and J lost 7; bases outside the gene matches: 0. The CDR3 here is CAISESLAGGNEQFF. CDR3 DNA: TGTGCCATCAGTGAGTCACTAGCGGGGGGGAATGAGCAGTTCTTC.

In this sample, this clonotype turned up a few times. The chain uses TRBV29-1 and TRBJ2-1; perhaps TRBD2 as D (7 bases). Trimming shortened V by 8 bases and J by 7 bases, and 18 bases separated the two germline ends. The length of the CDR3 is 13 residues. From germline, CDR1 is SQVTM and CDR2 ANQGSEA. The CDR3 here is CSLWGGGLNEQFF. CDR3 DNA sequence: TGCAGCCTCTGGGGGGGGGGCCTTAATGAGCAGTTCTTC.

This clonotype was seen more than once but under ten times. The chain has TRBV20-1 and TRBJ2-1; D perhaps matches TRBD2 (6 bases). Germline V lookup: CDR1 DFQATT, CDR2 SNEGSKA (reference sequence). The CDR3 loop spans 13 amino acids. CDR3 DNA: TGCAGGGCCGCGGGGCCTTCCTACAATGAGCAGTTCTTC. Translated, it gives CRAAGPSYNEQFF.

This clonotype was seen only a few times. The chain combines TRBV28 with TRBJ2-7, with 11 nucleotides matching TRBD2. The CDR3 runs to 17 residues. Germline trimming cut 6 bases from V and 0 bases from J; bases unmatched to any gene: 10. Germline assignment: CDR1 MDHEN and CDR2 SYDVKM. The CDR3 spells CASRVPPGLADSYEQYF. For the CDR3, the DNA is TGTGCCAGCAGAGTTCCTCCGGGACTAGCGGACTCCTACGAGCAGTACTTC.

This clonotype has only a few counts. The rearrangement uses TRBV6-5 and TRBJ2-2; a weak D match, TRBD2 (6 bases). Trimming cost V 6 bases and J 5 bases, with 16 bases left between them. From germline, CDR1 is MNHEY and CDR2 SVGAGI. There are 15 residues in the CDR3. CDR3 protein: CASSRTTWGTGELFF. The CDR3 nucleotides read TGTGCCAGCAGCCGGACTACCTGGGGGACCGGGGAGCTGTTTTTT.

CDR3 sequence reads: CASSSGGRAYGYTF. As DNA, the CDR3 is TGTGCCAGCAGCTCTGGAGGCCGGGCTTATGGCTACACCTTC. This rearrangement joins TRBV5-5 to TRBJ1-2; no definite D call. V lost 3 bases and J lost 5, with 14 bases in between. This CDR3 is 14 amino acids long. Looked up from germline, CDR1 is SGHKS and CDR2 is YYEKEE (reference sequence).

The CDR3 loop is CASSLSSGGGEDTQYF. The CDR3 DNA is TGTGCCAGCAGCTTATCTAGCGGAGGCGGTGAAGATACGCAGTATTTT. The chain couples TRBV7-2 to TRBJ2-3, with 7 positions matching TRBD2. CDR3 length equals 16 residues. Germline V CDR1 and CDR2: SGHTA, FQGNSA. With V trimmed by 2 bases and J by 5 bases, 10 bases remained unmatched. The variable domain in full, with the rest retrieved from reference TRBV7-2 and TRBJ2-3, is GAGVSQSPSNKVTEKGKDVELRCDPISGHTALYWYRQSLGQGLEFLIYFQGNSAPDKSGLPSDRFSAERTGGSVSTLTIQRTQQEDSAVYLCASSLSSGGGEDTQYFGPGTRLTVL.

There are many counts of this clonotype. This sequence joins TRBV29-1 and TRBJ1-1; 7 nucleotides align to TRBD1. V was pared by 6 bases and J by 0 bases, with 4 bases of the junction left unmatched. CDR1 and CDR2 from the germline V gene are SQVTM and ANQGSEA. The CDR3 covers 13 residues. The CDR3, as DNA: TGCAGCGTGGGGGGACAGCTGAACACTGAAGCTTTCTTT. Translation: CSVGGQLNTEAFF.

The chain has TRBV4-2 and TRBJ2-1, with 9 bases that match TRBD2. V gave up 1 base and J gave up 6 bases; unmatched junction bases: 10. Per germline, CDR1 LGHNA and CDR2 YNFKEQ. This CDR3 is built from 17 residues. The DNA for the CDR3 is TGTGCCAGCAGCCAAGGTCCGACGGCGGGGGGGCTCAATGAGCAGTTCTTC. Translated: CASSQGPTAGGLNEQFF.

V gene TRBV20-1 combines with J gene TRBJ2-7; 7 bases line up with TRBD1. Per germline, CDR1 DFQATT and CDR2 SNEGSKA (reference sequence). The V segment lost 4 bases and the J segment 0 bases; nucleotides outside the gene matches: 6. The CDR3 has 14 amino acids. In DNA, the CDR3 is TGCAGTGCTAAGGCCGACAGGGTCTCCTACGAGCAGTACTTC. Translating gives CSAKADRVSYEQYF.

The rearrangement uses TRBV5-8 and TRBJ2-1, with 11 bases lining up with TRBD2. The germline gives CDR1 SGHTS, CDR2 YDEGEE. After removal of 3 bases from V and 4 bases from J, the junction contained 9 bases not matched to a gene. This CDR3 has 17 residues. CDR3 in DNA: TGTGCCAGCAGCTGGTCCGGGACTAGCGGATCTTACAATGAGCAGTTCTTC. Translating gives CASSWSGTSGSYNEQFF.

The V gene is TRBV12-3 or TRBV12-4, the J gene TRBJ2-1; tentatively, D is TRBD1 (5 bases). V dropped 7 bases and J dropped 8 bases, with 12 bases sitting between them. The CDR3 runs 12 residues. The CDR3 loop is CASTTRVHEQFF. The DNA of the CDR3 is TGTGCCAGCACCACCAGGGTCCATGAGCAGTTCTTC.

In its sample, this clonotype was seen a few times. The rearrangement joins TRBV7-2 to TRBJ1-1, with D hard to call. The germline CDR1 and CDR2 sequences are SGHTA and FQGNSA. The CDR3 totals 14 residues. V was cut by 6 bases and J by 4 bases, with 15 bases left in between. DNA for the CDR3: TGTGCCAGCAGACCCAATTTCGGGTCCACTGAAGCTTTCTTT. Its protein is CASRPNFGSTEAFF. Together with reference TRBV7-2 and TRBJ1-1, the CDR3 gives the full variable domain: GAGVSQSPSNKVTEKGKDVELRCDPISGHTALYWYRQSLGQGLEFLIYFQGNSAPDKSGLPSDRFSAERTGGSVSTLTIQRTQQEDSAVYLCASRPNFGSTEAFFGQGTRLTVV.

This chain connects TRBV19 to TRBJ2-7, with TRBD2 as a possible D gene (6 bases). Trimming left V 10 bases short and J 0 bases short, with 13 bases between. Germline V gene lookup returns CDR1 LNHDA and CDR2 SQIVND (reference sequence). The CDR3 is 13 residues long. As DNA, the CDR3 is TGTGCCACTTCAGCGGGCACCTCCTACGAGCAGTACTTC. Protein: CATSAGTSYEQYF.

The chain joins TRBV29-1 to TRBJ2-3; the D is unclear. V was cut by 6 bases and J by 2 bases, with 18 bases left in between. The CDR3 is 15 amino acids. Per germline, CDR1 SQVTM and CDR2 ANQGSEA. CDR3 sequence (DNA): TGCAGCGTCGAACGAGGTTCAGGATACACAGATACGCAGTATTTT. Translating it yields CSVERGSGYTDTQYF.

In this sample, this clonotype turned up a few times. The rearrangement links TRBV10-3 to TRBJ1-2, with 9 bases aligning to TRBD1. CDR1 ENHRY and CDR2 SYGVKD come from the germline V gene. The CDR3 covers 13 residues. The V and J ends lost 10 bases and 6 bases, in that order; junction bases with no gene match: 9. The DNA of the CDR3 is TGTGCCACCTCTCCACAGGGGGCTGATGGCTACACCTTC. Amino acids: CATSPQGADGYTF.

The V call is TRBV24-1, the J call TRBJ2-7, with no clear D. Germline lookup yields CDR1 KGHDR and CDR2 SFDVKD. The CDR3 is 13 amino acids. V lost 4 bases and J 1 base, leaving 7 bases between the germline ends. For the CDR3, the DNA is TGTGCCACCAGTGACCGAATGTCCTACGAGCAGTACTTC. It codes for CATSDRMSYEQYF.

V is TRBV6-2 or TRBV6-3 and J is TRBJ2-7, with a weak D call TRBD1 (6 bases). The CDR3 contains 13 residues. V was pared by 6 bases and J by 11 bases, with 20 bases between. The germline CDR1 and CDR2 sequences are MNHEY and SVGEGT. The CDR3 protein is CASRPSGTTGEYF. As DNA, the CDR3 is TGTGCCAGCAGGCCTTCCGGGACAACCGGGGAGTACTTC.